The entry below gives a single T cell receptor (beta chain) sequence along with its context. What it binds is unknown. Relative to the germline gene, one junction end is altered; a read error may explain this. Germline CDR1 and CDR2: MNHEY and SVGAGI. The CDR3 length is 16 residues. The record originates from a study of T cells after posttransplantation cyclophosphamide. Findings and limits, study-wide: Recipient CMV seropositivity and CMV reactivation strongly tracked TRB clonality. Tissue-infiltrating T cells from skin or gut overlapped little with blood T cells. Later post-transplant blood repertoires were often dominated by donor CD8+ memory clones.

The table came from immunoSEQ multiplex PCR; TCRdb's copy has only in-frame clones and leaves some out. The repertoire consists of under 50,000 clones, none detected only once. The specimen sequenced was PBMCs. The V and J genes are TRBV6-5 and TRBJ1-2; possibly TRBD1 for D (5 bases). The clonotype comes from a woman aged 45-60 years in good health and a related stem cell transplant donor. DNA of the CDR3: TGTGCCAGCAATTACTACAGGCGTCAGGAAGACTATGGCTACACCTTC. Translation gives CASNYYRRQEDYGYTF.